This TCR beta chain comes out of a study of T cells after yellow fever vaccination (dated by TCRdb to the late 2010s). Looking at the study overall: The SMART-Seq v4 Ultra Low Input RNA kit was used to prepare libraries from fractions with low cell numbers. Blood was drawn at multiple timepoints before and after primary and secondary immunization, with bulk PBMC replicates and cell subsets isolated. To follow T-cell clones before and after primary and booster YFV17D yellow fever vaccination, bulk TCR alpha and beta repertoires were sequenced over time. Two healthy male donors made up the cohort, one aged 18 to 29 years and the other aged 30 to 40 years.

This specimen's treatment or condition label, per the study, means: live attenuated yellow fever vaccine strain. A standard Ficoll-Paque protocol was used to isolate PBMCs from peripheral blood. CD4 and CD8 T-cell fractions were isolated with Dynabeads CD4 and CD8 positive selection kits. TriZol was used to extract RNA from bulk PBMCs, CD4 and CD8 fractions, and dextramer-positive and dextramer-negative fractions. What the work shows at the level of the full study, not this receptor alone: Compared with the primary T-cell response, the secondary T-cell response was weaker but faster, peaking on day 5 rather than day 15. The study included only two donors, which limits how far the findings can be generalized. FACS-sorted repertoires could contain abundant contaminating clonotypes from the bulk population, so computational filtering was required. After the booster, most of the clones that had expanded following primary vaccination were detected again (roughly 97% of CD4 and 80% to 90% of CD8), which suggests that memory was broadly maintained. A small share of clonotypes was detected in both CD4 and CD8 compartments, with the overlap likely arising from convergent recombination.

The run used an Illumina NovaSeq 6000. TCR cDNA was made using 5'RACE template switching, a step that added a universal primer site and unique molecular identifiers. cDNA synthesis was primed from both the TCR alpha and TCR beta constant segments. Libraries were amplified in two PCR steps, with sample barcodes and sequencing adapters added in the second step. Libraries were sequenced on Illumina HiSeq 2500 (2x100 bp) or NovaSeq (2x150 bp). Concerning the study's data processing: MIGEC was used to demultiplex reads and collapse the reads into UMI consensus sequences, and MiXCR was used for V(D)J alignment. Vaccine-responding clonotypes were identified with edgeR using replicate PBMC samples, with FDR below 0.01 and a log2 fold change above 5 up to day 15 being required. Bulk clonotypes were assigned CD4 or CD8 identity according to which sequenced CD4 or CD8 repertoire held them at higher abundance. TCRdb reprocessed the public reads (quality trimming at Q25 with fastp, clone calling with MiXCR) and kept in-frame beta chains. A single entry per CDR3 protein holds the most common genes and DNA from its merged rows. TCRdb, not the authors, supplied the V and J calls. In this sample the table shows 280,000 or so distinct CDR3 sequences, approximately 10% of which occur a single time. Together, the top ten hold 3% to 4% of the sample.

There are a few counts of this clonotype. Its antigen is not yet known. The input lacks base qualities; no much larger clone sits a single base away. The CDR3 has 15 amino acids, counting the end cysteine and phenylalanine. Left in the record is the CDR3 DNA by itself, 45 bases read in frame from the first base. Ends trimmed: V by 5 bases, J by 6 bases; bases unmatched to a gene: 11. The germline V gene sets CDR1 to MDHEN and CDR2 to SYDVKM. The TCR originated in a man between 18 and 29 years old who received the YFV17D yellow fever vaccine. Recombination connected TRBV28 to TRBJ2-3; the junction holds 7 bases that match TRBD1. This sample comprised CD4+ T cells sorted from PBMCs, obtained 5 days after the yellow fever booster vaccination. The encoded CDR3 is CASSQGGRERDTQYF. The nucleotide sequence reads TGTGCCAGCAGTCAAGGGGGCAGGGAGAGGGATACGCAGTATTTT. When the CDR3 is completed using the reference TRBV28 and TRBJ2-3 genes on either side, the full variable domain is DVKVTQSSRYLVKRTGEKVFLECVQDMDHENMFWYRQDPGLGLRLIYFSYDVKMKEKGDIPEGYSVSREKKERFSLILESASTNQTSMYLCASSQGGRERDTQYFGPGTRLTVL.